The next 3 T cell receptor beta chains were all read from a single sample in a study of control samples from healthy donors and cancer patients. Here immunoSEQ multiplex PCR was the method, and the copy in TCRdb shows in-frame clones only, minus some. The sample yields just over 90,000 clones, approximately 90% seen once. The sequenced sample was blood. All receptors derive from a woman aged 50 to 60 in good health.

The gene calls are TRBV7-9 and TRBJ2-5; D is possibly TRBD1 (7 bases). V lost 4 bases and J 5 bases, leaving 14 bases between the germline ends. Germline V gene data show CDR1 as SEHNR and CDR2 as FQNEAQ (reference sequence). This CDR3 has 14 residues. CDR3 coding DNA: TGTGCCAGCAGCTCTGGAGGGGGCCAGGAGACCCAGTACTTC. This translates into CASSSGGGQETQYF. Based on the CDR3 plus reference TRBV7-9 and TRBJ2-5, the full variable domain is DTGVSQNPRHKITKRGQNVTFRCDPISEHNRLYWYRQTLGQGPEFLTYFQNEAQLEKSRLLSDRFSAERPKGSFSTLEIQRTEQGDSAMYLCASSSGGGQETQYFGPGTRLLVL.

Here the CDR3 DNA reads TGCAGTGCTCAGGACCAAGAGACCCAGTACTTC. Translating it yields CSAQDQETQYF. The rearrangement links TRBV20-1 to TRBJ2-5; D gene ambiguous. Germline loops: CDR1 DFQATT, CDR2 SNEGSKA (reference sequence). This CDR3 comprises 11 residues. V was trimmed by 5 bases and J by 0 bases, leaving 4 bases between them.

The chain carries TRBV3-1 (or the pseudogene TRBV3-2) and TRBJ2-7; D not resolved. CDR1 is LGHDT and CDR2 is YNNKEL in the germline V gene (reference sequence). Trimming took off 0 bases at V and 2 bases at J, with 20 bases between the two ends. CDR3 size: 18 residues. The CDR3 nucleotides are TGTGCCAGCAGCCAAGAGGAGCTGAGCCCCCTAAAAACCTACGAGCAGTACTTC. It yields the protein CASSQEELSPLKTYEQYF.